The 24 T cell receptor beta chains listed next were all sequenced from one sample in a study of regulatory T cells in long-lasting Graves disease. Construction of the TCR beta libraries employed iRepertoire HTBI primers in conjunction with Arm-PCR of CDR3 regions. TCRdb re-analysed the multiplex PCR reads in MiXCR, keeping a single row per CDR3 protein. This sample yields fewer than 550,000 distinct CDR3 sequences, of which roughly 21% are seen a single time; about 6.6% belongs to the top ten. The time point denotes: persistent/refractory GD, antithyroid drugs over 5 years with positive TRAb. PBMC RNA was the source of the TCR library. Specimen: peripheral blood mononuclear cells (PBMCs), collected when the disease was refractory, from a patient treated with antithyroid drugs. These receptors originate from a female donor with Graves disease.

The V call is TRBV28, the J call TRBJ2-7, with no clear D. From germline, CDR1 is MDHEN and CDR2 SYDVKM. The CDR3 is made up of 13 amino acids. The V end lost 2 bases, the J end lost 6 bases, and 11 bases lay between the germline ends. The CDR3 DNA reads TGTGCCAGCAGTTTAACCAATAAGGGCGAGCAGTACTTC. Translating it yields CASSLTNKGEQYF.

Ten or more counts support this clonotype. The chain employs TRBV15 and TRBJ1-1; perhaps TRBD1 as D (5 bases). The CDR3 sequence is 12 residues long. V was cut by 6 bases and J by 7 bases, with 12 bases left in between. Germline V gene lookup returns CDR1 LNHNV and CDR2 YYDKDF (reference sequence). The CDR3 here is CATSLLGDEAFF. As DNA, the CDR3 is TGTGCCACCAGTCTATTGGGGGATGAAGCTTTCTTT.

The chain carries TRBV20-1 and TRBJ1-5, with TRBD1 matching over 10 bases. V lost 4 bases to trimming and J lost 7 bases; unmatched junction nucleotides: 4. The germline gives CDR1 DFQATT, CDR2 SNEGSKA (reference sequence). The CDR3 totals 13 residues. CDR3 DNA sequence: TGCAGTGCTACCCCGGGACAGGGGCAGCCCCAGCATTTT. Its translation: CSATPGQGQPQHF.

The gene calls are TRBV9 and TRBJ1-6; 7 bases align to TRBD1. This CDR3 is 16 amino acids long. Germline V gene data show CDR1 as SGDLS and CDR2 as YYNGEE. V trimming: 4 bases; J trimming: 10 bases; junction bases outside the gene matches: 14. CDR3 amino acids: CASSPTGQVKDSPLHF. In DNA form, the CDR3 reads TGTGCCAGCAGCCCGACCGGACAGGTTAAAGACTCACCCCTCCACTTT.

This clonotype was found many times. The genes are TRBV28 and TRBJ2-4; 8 nucleotides match TRBD1. Germline CDR1 and CDR2: MDHEN and SYDVKM. This CDR3 is 16 amino acids long. The trim removed 5 bases at V and 8 bases at J, leaving 14 bases unmatched. The CDR3 sequence is CASSPHDRGWRDIQYF. The CDR3 DNA sequence: TGTGCCAGCAGTCCTCATGACAGGGGATGGAGGGACATTCAGTACTTC. Variable domain in full (rest from reference TRBV28 and TRBJ2-4): DVKVTQSSRYLVKRTGEKVFLECVQDMDHENMFWYRQDPGLGLRLIYFSYDVKMKEKGDIPEGYSVSREKKERFSLILESASTNQTSMYLCASSPHDRGWRDIQYFGAGTRLSVL.

This clonotype was counted many times. V gene TRBV20-1 combines with J gene TRBJ1-5; D not certain. Germline CDR1 DFQATT, CDR2 SNEGSKA (reference sequence). This CDR3 has 11 amino acids. The V end lost 5 bases, the J end lost 5 bases, and 7 bases lay between the germline ends. The CDR3 DNA is TGCAGTGCTGGACTCGATCAGCCCCAGCATTTT. This gives the protein CSAGLDQPQHF.

The sample holds many counts of this clonotype. The genes are TRBV11-1 and TRBJ1-2; D may be TRBD1 (6 bases). This CDR3 contains 14 residues. The V gene lost 1 base and the J gene lost 2 bases, with 8 bases spanning the gap. Germline V lookup: CDR1 SGHAT, CDR2 FQDESV (reference sequence). The CDR3 bases are TGTGCCAGCAGCTTAGAAGGACAGAACTATGGCTACACCTTC. Its protein is CASSLEGQNYGYTF.

This clonotype was seen ten or more times. The chain employs TRBV2 and TRBJ1-5; unclear D gene. Trimming shortened V by 3 bases and J by 9 bases, and 21 bases separated the two germline ends. This CDR3 spans 16 amino acids. The germline V gene has CDR1 SNHLY and CDR2 FYNNEI. CDR3 residues: CASSDPSDTLSGPQHF. In DNA, the CDR3 is TGTGCCAGCAGTGATCCAAGCGACACGCTTAGCGGGCCCCAGCATTTT.

This clonotype was counted only a few times. The gene calls are TRBV25-1 and TRBJ1-4; 8 nucleotides line up with TRBD1. There are 15 residues in the CDR3. J gave up 7 bases and V 2 bases, and 6 bases lay outside the gene matches. Per germline, CDR1 MGHDK and CDR2 SYGVNS. The CDR3 DNA follows: TGTGCCAGCAGTGAACACAGGGGGTCGAGTGAAAAACTGTTTTTT. This translates into CASSEHRGSSEKLFF.

The J gene is TRBJ2-5, the V gene TRBV4-1; 14 bases map to TRBD2. Germline V CDR1 and CDR2: MGHRA, YSYEKL. The CDR3 totals 22 residues. The V segment lost 1 base and the J segment 4 bases; nucleotides outside the gene matches: 20. The CDR3 protein is CASSQVLDVTRGLAGVVETQYF. The CDR3 bases are TGCGCCAGCAGCCAAGTTCTCGATGTCACCCGGGGACTAGCGGGAGTCGTAGAGACCCAGTACTTC.

The chain has TRBV24-1 and TRBJ1-5, with D maybe TRBD1 (5 bases). The CDR3 length is 13 residues. V was pared by 6 bases and J by 3 bases, with 8 bases between. Germline CDR1 KGHDR, CDR2 SFDVKD. CDR3 DNA: TGTGCCACCAGTTTCGGGGCCAATCAGCCCCAGCATTTT. Its protein is CATSFGANQPQHF.

This clonotype was seen ten or more times. The rearrangement links TRBV6-5 to TRBJ2-4, with D maybe TRBD2 (6 bases). V lost 0 bases to trimming and J lost 0 bases, with 9 bases between them. This CDR3 spans 16 amino acids. Germline-derived CDR1 and CDR2 are MNHEY and SVGAGI. CDR3 DNA: TGTGCCAGCAGTTACTCGGCGGGGCGAGCCAAAAACATTCAGTACTTC. Its translation is CASSYSAGRAKNIQYF.

At least ten counts were recorded for this clonotype. V gene TRBV2 combines with J gene TRBJ2-2; the D gene is possibly TRBD1 (6 bases). The CDR3 has 16 amino acids. The germline CDR1 and CDR2 sequences are SNHLY and FYNNEI. V lost 5 bases, J lost 2 bases, and 15 bases lay in between. The CDR3 reads CASSWTVRSNTGELFF. The CDR3 coding sequence is TGTGCCAGCAGTTGGACAGTTCGGTCCAACACCGGGGAGCTGTTTTTT.

This clonotype turned up a few times. This rearrangement joins TRBV5-5 to TRBJ1-5; the D gene is possibly TRBD1 (6 bases). Trimming took 4 bases from V and 4 from J, leaving 12 bases between them. CDR1 is SGHKS, CDR2 YYEKEE, per germline (reference sequence). This CDR3 region has 14 residues. The CDR3 loop reads CASSINRVNQPQHF. CDR3 sequence (DNA): TGTGCCAGCAGCATAAACAGGGTAAATCAGCCCCAGCATTTT.

V gene TRBV14 combines with J gene TRBJ2-7; 8 bases are shared with TRBD2. Unmatched junction bases numbered 14, after V lost 10 bases and J lost 3 bases. The germline gives CDR1 SGHDN, CDR2 FVKESK. The CDR3 contains 15 residues. CDR3 region: CATLPLLAANYEQYF. The CDR3, as DNA: TGTGCCACCCTTCCCCTACTAGCGGCTAACTACGAGCAGTACTTC.

The chain is built from TRBV5-4 and TRBJ2-7; 7 nucleotides line up with TRBD2. The germline V gene has CDR1 SGHNT and CDR2 YYREEE (reference sequence). Unmatched junction bases numbered 6, after V lost 4 bases and J lost 2 bases. The CDR3 consists of 14 residues. CDR3 protein: CASSGRESAYEQYF. The CDR3 DNA reads TGTGCCAGCAGCGGGCGGGAGAGCGCCTACGAGCAGTACTTC.

This clonotype has more than one count but fewer than ten. CDR3 coding DNA: TGTGCCAGCAGTTACTTGGGGCCCCAGCATTTT. This sequence encodes CASSYLGPQHF. This chain joins TRBV6-5 and TRBJ1-5; D remains unclear. Germline-derived CDR1 and CDR2 are MNHEY and SVGAGI. The CDR3 totals 11 residues. The V and J ends lost 1 base and 9 bases respectively, with 4 bases between them.

This clonotype was observed a few times. The genes are TRBV10-3 and TRBJ2-7; D is undetermined. The CDR3 sequence is 13 residues long. Trimming stripped 3 bases from V and 0 bases from J, with 6 bases between. Germline V gives CDR1 ENHRY, CDR2 SYGVKD. The CDR3 loop is CAISDVDSYEQYF. CDR3 coding DNA: TGTGCCATCAGTGATGTAGACTCCTACGAGCAGTACTTC.

This clonotype was counted ten times or more. J is TRBJ1-1 and V is TRBV29-1, with D uncertain. Between the trimmed V and J ends, which lost 8 bases and 5 bases, there was a span of 12 bases. The CDR3 runs to 11 residues. Germline CDR1 reads SQVTM; CDR2 reads ANQGSEA. The DNA of the CDR3 is TGCAGCATTGTGGGCCAGACTGAAGCTTTCTTT. Residues: CSIVGQTEAFF. Combining the CDR3 with reference TRBV29-1 and TRBJ1-1 gives the whole variable domain SAVISQKPSRDICQRGTSLTIQCQVDSQVTMMFWYRQQPGQSLTLIATANQGSEATYESGFVIDKFPISRPNLTFSTLTVSNMSPEDSSIYLCSIVGQTEAFFGQGTRLTVV.

The gene calls are TRBV29-1 and TRBJ2-5; D may correspond to TRBD1 or TRBD2 (5 bases each). V was clipped by 7 bases and J by 3 bases, with 12 bases between them. CDR3 length: 12 residues. Germline V gene data show CDR1 as SQVTM and CDR2 as ANQGSEA. In DNA form, the CDR3 reads TGCAGCGGCCTACTAGGGGAAGAGACCCAGTACTTC. Its translation is CSGLLGEETQYF.

Ten or more counts support this clonotype. The chain couples TRBV6-1 to TRBJ2-2, with TRBD1 identical over 8 bases. The germline V gene has CDR1 MNHNS and CDR2 SASEGT. The J segment lost 1 base and the V segment lost 10 bases, leaving 8 bases of the junction unmatched. The CDR3 sequence is 15 residues long. The CDR3 DNA is TGTGCCACCCTACTCGGGACAGGGAACACCGGGGAGCTGTTTTTT. Its protein is CATLLGTGNTGELFF.

Many counts were recorded for this clonotype. The chain joins TRBV19 to TRBJ2-5; 7 bases are shared with TRBD2. The CDR3 consists of 13 residues. The junction had 5 bases not matched to a gene; V was cut back by 5 bases and J by 5 bases. Germline CDR1 reads LNHDA; CDR2 reads SQIVND (reference sequence). CDR3 sequence: CASSPREWETQYF. The CDR3 bases are TGTGCCAGTAGTCCGCGGGAGTGGGAGACCCAGTACTTC.

Concerning this clonotype: Germline and junction disagree at one end, which may indicate a read error. J is TRBJ1-6 and V is TRBV7-8; D unclear. This CDR3 has 15 residues. The germline gives CDR1 SGHVS, CDR2 FQNEAQ. The CDR3 DNA is TGTGCCAGCAGCACCCCGACACTTGAGGGTTCACCCCCCCACTTT. Protein product: CASSTPTLEGSPPHF.

CDR3 bases: TGCGCCAGCAGCGCCGCTACAGGGATCTACGAGCAGTACTTC. Amino acids: CASSAATGIYEQYF. The chain is built from TRBV5-1 and TRBJ2-7; the D gene is possibly TRBD1 (6 bases). Germline CDR1 and CDR2: SGHRS and YFSETQ. The CDR3 is 14 residues long. Trimming took off 4 bases at V and 3 bases at J, with 14 bases between the two ends.